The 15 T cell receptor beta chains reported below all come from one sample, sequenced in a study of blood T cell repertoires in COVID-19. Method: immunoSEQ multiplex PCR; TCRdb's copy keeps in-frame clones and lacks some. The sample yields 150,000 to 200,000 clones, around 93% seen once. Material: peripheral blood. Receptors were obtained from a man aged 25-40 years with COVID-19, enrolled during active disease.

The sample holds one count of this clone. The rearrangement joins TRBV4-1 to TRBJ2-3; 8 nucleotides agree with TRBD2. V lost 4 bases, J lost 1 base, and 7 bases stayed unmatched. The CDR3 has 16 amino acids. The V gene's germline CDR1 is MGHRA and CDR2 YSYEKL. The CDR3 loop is CASSRESGGRTDTQYF. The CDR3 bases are TGCGCCAGCAGCCGGGAAAGCGGGGGCCGCACAGATACGCAGTATTTT.

The DNA for the CDR3 is TGTGCCAGCAGCCCTCTAGGGGGTCCCCCGGCCCTGATCGTCAAAAACATTCAGTACTTC. Its protein is CASSPLGGPPALIVKNIQYF. The chain couples TRBV11-3 to TRBJ2-4; D may be TRBD1 (6 bases). The CDR3 runs 20 residues. The germline CDR1 and CDR2 sequences are SGHNT and YENEEA. The V gene lost 5 bases and the J gene lost 3 bases, with 29 bases spanning the gap. Using reference TRBV11-3 and TRBJ2-4 for the parts outside the CDR3, the full variable domain is EAGVVQSPRYKIIEKKQPVAFWCNPISGHNTLYWYLQNLGQGPELLIRYENEEAVDDSQLPKDRFSAERLKGVDSTLKIQPAELGDSAVYLCASSPLGGPPALIVKNIQYFGAGTRLSVL.

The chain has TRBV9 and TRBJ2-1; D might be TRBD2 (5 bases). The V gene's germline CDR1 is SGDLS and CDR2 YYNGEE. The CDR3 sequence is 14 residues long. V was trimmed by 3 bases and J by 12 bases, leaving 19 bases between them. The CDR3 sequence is CASSGAGHQEGQFF. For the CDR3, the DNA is TGTGCCAGCAGCGGGGCCGGGCACCAAGAGGGGCAGTTCTTC. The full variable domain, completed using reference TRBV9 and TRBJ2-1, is DSGVTQTPKHLITATGQRVTLRCSPRSGDLSVYWYQQSLDQGLQFLIQYYNGEERAKGNILERFSAQQFPDLHSELNLSSLELGDSALYFCASSGAGHQEGQFFGPGTRLTVL.

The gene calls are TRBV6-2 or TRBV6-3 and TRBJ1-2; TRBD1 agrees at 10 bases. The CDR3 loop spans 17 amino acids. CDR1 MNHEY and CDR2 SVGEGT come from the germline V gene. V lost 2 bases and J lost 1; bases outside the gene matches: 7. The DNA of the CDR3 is TGTGCCAGCAGTTACAGACGGACAGGGGGAGATAACTATGGCTACACCTTC. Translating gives CASSYRRTGGDNYGYTF.

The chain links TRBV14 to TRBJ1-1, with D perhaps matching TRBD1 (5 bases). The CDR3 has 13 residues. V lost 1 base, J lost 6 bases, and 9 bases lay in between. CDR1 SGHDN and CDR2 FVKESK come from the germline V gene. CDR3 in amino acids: CASSQVRAAEAFF. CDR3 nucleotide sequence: TGTGCCAGCAGCCAAGTCAGGGCAGCTGAAGCTTTCTTT. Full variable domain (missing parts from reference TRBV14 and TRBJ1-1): EAGVTQFPSHSVIEKGQTVTLRCDPISGHDNLYWYRRVMGKEIKFLLHFVKESKQDESGMPNNRFLAERTGGTYSTLKVQPAELEDSGVYFCASSQVRAAEAFFGQGTRLTVV.

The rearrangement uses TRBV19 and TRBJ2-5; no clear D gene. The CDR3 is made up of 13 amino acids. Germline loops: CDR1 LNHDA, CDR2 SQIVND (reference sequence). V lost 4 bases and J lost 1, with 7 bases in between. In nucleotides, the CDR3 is TGTGCCAGTAGTACCGCGGCCCAAGAGACCCAGTACTTC. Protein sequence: CASSTAAQETQYF.

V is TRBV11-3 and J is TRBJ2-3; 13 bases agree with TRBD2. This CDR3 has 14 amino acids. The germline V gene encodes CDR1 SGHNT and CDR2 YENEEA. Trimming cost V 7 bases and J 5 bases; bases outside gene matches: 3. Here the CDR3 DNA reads TGTGCCAGCACCGGACTAGCGGGAGAAGATACGCAGTATTTT. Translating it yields CASTGLAGEDTQYF.

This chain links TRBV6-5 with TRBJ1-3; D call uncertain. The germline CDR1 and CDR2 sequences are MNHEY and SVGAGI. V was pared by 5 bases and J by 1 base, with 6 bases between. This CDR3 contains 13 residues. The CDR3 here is CASSRGSGNTIYF. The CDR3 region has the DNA TGTGCCAGCAGTAGAGGGTCTGGAAACACCATATATTTT.

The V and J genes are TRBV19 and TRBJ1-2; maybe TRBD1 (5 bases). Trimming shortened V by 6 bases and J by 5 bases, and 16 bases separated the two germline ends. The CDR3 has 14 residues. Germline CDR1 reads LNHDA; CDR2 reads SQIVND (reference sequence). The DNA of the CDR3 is TGTGCCAGTAGAGGCCCCCTGGGGGGATATGGCTACACCTTC. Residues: CASRGPLGGYGYTF.

The CDR3 loop reads CAISPGQGVYEQYF. CDR3 DNA sequence: TGTGCCATCAGCCCCGGACAGGGAGTCTACGAGCAGTACTTC. The chain employs TRBV10-3 and TRBJ2-7, with TRBD1 matching 8 bases. V shed 6 bases and J 3 bases; nucleotides not matched to a gene: 7. The CDR3 spans 14 residues. In germline, CDR1 is ENHRY, CDR2 SYGVKD.

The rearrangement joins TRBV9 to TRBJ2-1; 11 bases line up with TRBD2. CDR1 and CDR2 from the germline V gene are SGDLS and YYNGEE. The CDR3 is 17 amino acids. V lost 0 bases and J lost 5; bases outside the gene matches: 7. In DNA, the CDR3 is TGTGCCAGCAGCGTAGTTAGCGGGGGGGCCGGGAACAATGAGCAGTTCTTC. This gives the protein CASSVVSGGAGNNEQFF.

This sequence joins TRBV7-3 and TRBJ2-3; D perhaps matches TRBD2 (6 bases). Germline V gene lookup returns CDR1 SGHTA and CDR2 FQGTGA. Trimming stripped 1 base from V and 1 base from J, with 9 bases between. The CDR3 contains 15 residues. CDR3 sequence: CASSLSGDRTDTQYF. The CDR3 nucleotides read TGTGCCAGCAGCTTAAGCGGGGACCGCACAGATACGCAGTATTTT.

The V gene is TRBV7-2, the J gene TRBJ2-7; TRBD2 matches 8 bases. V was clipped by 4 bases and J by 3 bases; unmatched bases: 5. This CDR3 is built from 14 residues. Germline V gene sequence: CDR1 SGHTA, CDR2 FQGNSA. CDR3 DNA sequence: TGTGCCAGCAGCTATTTCGGGGGGGTCTACGAGCAGTACTTC. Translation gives CASSYFGGVYEQYF.

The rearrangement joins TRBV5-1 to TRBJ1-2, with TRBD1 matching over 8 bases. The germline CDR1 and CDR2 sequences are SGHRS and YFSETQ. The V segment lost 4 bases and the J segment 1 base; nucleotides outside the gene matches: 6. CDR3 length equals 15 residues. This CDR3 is CASSPSGQDNYGYTF. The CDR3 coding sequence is TGCGCCAGCAGCCCCTCGGGACAGGATAACTATGGCTACACCTTC.

This chain's CDR3 is CASSQAGWAGGRNFNSPLHF. In nucleotides, the CDR3 is TGCGCCAGCAGCCAAGCTGGTTGGGCAGGGGGCCGCAATTTTAATTCACCCCTCCACTTT. The gene calls are TRBV4-1 and TRBJ1-6; 8 bases map to TRBD1. The germline V gene encodes CDR1 MGHRA and CDR2 YSYEKL. J lost 6 bases, V lost 1 base, and 17 bases had no gene match. This CDR3 contains 20 residues.